The clone carrying this T cell receptor beta chain was recorded many times. Its antigen is currently unknown. These data come from a study of tumor and adjacent non-tumor tissue in lung cancer. Study-wide background: Samples averaged roughly 4.2 million productive TCRbeta reads each.

Study-level points and caveats: Tumor repertoires had a smaller top 100 clone share than normal lung. TCR diversity was significantly greater in tumor than normal lung tissue.

Germline values: CDR1 MNHNY, CDR2 SVGAGI (reference sequence). CDR3 size: 13 residues. Trimming took off 7 bases at V and 5 bases at J, with 15 bases between the two ends. This sample's RNA came from whole unsorted tissue. Distant lung tissue was collected more than 3 cm away from the tumor edge. Newly diagnosed lung cancer patients had thoracic surgery in China, August–late 2014, without prior chemotherapy. A modified ARM-PCR protocol with three rounds of nested PCR amplified TCRbeta. TCRdb reprocessed the multiplex PCR reads with MiXCR, giving one entry per CDR3 protein. The data hold approximately 90,000 distinct CDR3 sequences, with around 82% observed a single time.

This clonotype originated in a woman aged 50 to 60 with non-small cell lung cancer. Sequencing was carried out using distant non-tumor lung tissue. V and J are TRBV6-6 and TRBJ2-7; no reliable D call. The CDR3 spells CASMGIGVHEQYF. Here the CDR3 DNA reads TGTGCCAGCATGGGAATTGGGGTGCACGAGCAGTACTTC.